The present T cell receptor beta chain was sequenced within a study of T cell changes during pregnancy in multiple sclerosis (dated by TCRdb to about 2019). Looking at the study overall: The study looked at changes in the T cell repertoire across pregnancy in women with multiple sclerosis.

About this clone itself: This clone's antigen is unknown. Germline and junction disagree at one end, which may indicate a read error.

The germline V gene encodes CDR1 SQVTM and CDR2 ANQGSEA. Its CDR3 holds 12 amino acids, cysteine through phenylalanine. Just the 36-base CDR3 DNA is kept, in frame starting at base 1. Library construction relied on the immunoSEQ multiplex PCR assay. TCRdb's version of the immuneACCESS table is confined to in-frame rearrangements and falls short of the full clone set. An unresolved V gene accounts for under half of the shortfall where checked; the remainder is of unknown origin. The sample table holds about 59,000 clones, of which 93% were seen once. The ten most abundant clones make up roughly 2.5% of the sample.

This TCR derives from a female donor with multiple sclerosis, enrolled in a pregnancy study. This chain joins TRBV29-1 to TRBJ1-2; tentative D gene TRBD1, with 5 bases matching. This material consisted of CD8+ T cells from peripheral blood mononuclear cells, taken in the third trimester of pregnancy. Read as DNA, the sequence is TGCAGCGTCGCCGTCCGGGACTATGGCCACACCTTC. Its protein reads: CSVAVRDYGHTF.